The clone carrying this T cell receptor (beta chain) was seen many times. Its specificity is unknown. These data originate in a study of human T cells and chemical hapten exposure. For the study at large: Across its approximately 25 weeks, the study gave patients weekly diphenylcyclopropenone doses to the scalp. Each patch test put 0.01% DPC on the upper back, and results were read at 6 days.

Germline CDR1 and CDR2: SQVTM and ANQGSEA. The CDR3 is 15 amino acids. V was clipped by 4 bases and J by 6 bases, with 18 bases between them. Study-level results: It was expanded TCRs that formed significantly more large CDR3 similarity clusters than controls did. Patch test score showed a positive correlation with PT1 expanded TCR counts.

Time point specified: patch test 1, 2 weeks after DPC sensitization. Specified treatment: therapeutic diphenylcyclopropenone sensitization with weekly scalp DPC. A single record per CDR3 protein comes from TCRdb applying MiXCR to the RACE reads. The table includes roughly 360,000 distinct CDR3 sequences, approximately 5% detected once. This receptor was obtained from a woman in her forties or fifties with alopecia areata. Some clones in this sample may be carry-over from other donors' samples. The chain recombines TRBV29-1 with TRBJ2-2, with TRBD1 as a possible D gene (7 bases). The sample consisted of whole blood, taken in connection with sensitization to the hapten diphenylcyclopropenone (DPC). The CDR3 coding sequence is TGCAGCGTTGTAGGGGGCGGGAACGGCGCCGGGGAGCTGTTTTTT. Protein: CSVVGGGNGAGELFF.